Each of the 22 T cell receptor beta chains below was sequenced from the same sample in a study of response to subunit inactivated influenza vaccine. TCRdb itself ran the RT-PCR reads through MiXCR, one entry per CDR3 protein. The profile covers about 500,000 distinct CDR3 sequences, with more than 7% appearing a single time and about an eighth taken by the ten largest. The material was PBMCs from blood, obtained about 24 months after vaccination. The receptor set was obtained from a man aged 50 to 75 who received an inactivated influenza vaccine.

This clonotype came up a few times. V and J are TRBV24-1 and TRBJ2-1, with 9 nucleotides matching TRBD2. The CDR3 sequence is 16 residues long. Germline V gives CDR1 KGHDR, CDR2 SFDVKD. Trimming took 1 base from V and 5 from J; bases not matched to a gene: 5. In nucleotides, the CDR3 is TGTGCCACCAGTGATTTAGGGCTAGCGGGAAACAATGAGCAGTTCTTC. This codes for CATSDLGLAGNNEQFF.

The genes are TRBV7-9 and TRBJ2-5; the D gene could be TRBD1 or TRBD2 (5 bases each). The V end was cut by 5 bases, the J end by 4 bases, with 20 bases between. The germline V gene has CDR1 SEHNR and CDR2 FQNEAQ (reference sequence). The CDR3 extends over 16 amino acids. The CDR3 region has the DNA TGTGCCAGCAGCGCAGTAGAGGGGCCAGGGCGAGAGACCCAGTACTTC. Translation: CASSAVEGPGRETQYF.

The table lists this clonotype with a few counts. This chain connects TRBV20-1 to TRBJ2-7; possibly TRBD1 for D (6 bases). The CDR3 has 16 amino acids. Germline lookup yields CDR1 DFQATT and CDR2 SNEGSKA (reference sequence). V was trimmed by 3 bases and J by 0 bases, leaving 18 bases between them. In DNA, the CDR3 is TGCAGTGCTAGGGTCTCCGGGACATTGAGCTCCTACGAGCAGTACTTC. Translating it yields CSARVSGTLSSYEQYF.

This chain links TRBV27 with TRBJ2-2; D unresolved. V was pared by 4 bases and J by 5 bases, with 11 bases between. In germline, CDR1 is MNHEY, CDR2 SMNVEV (reference sequence). The CDR3 totals 14 residues. CDR3 DNA sequence: TGTGCCAGCAGTTCCAGCCGAATTACCGGGGAGCTGTTTTTT. It is translated as CASSSSRITGELFF.

This chain uses TRBV7-9 with TRBJ2-7, with TRBD1 as a possible D gene (6 bases). The germline CDR1 and CDR2 sequences are SEHNR and FQNEAQ (reference sequence). The CDR3 totals 16 residues. V was shortened by 2 bases and J by 9 bases, with 23 bases between the two germline ends. CDR3 bases: TGTGCCAGCAGCTTACCCCGAGGGACAACCTCGAGTGGGCAGTACTTC. Protein product: CASSLPRGTTSSGQYF.

This CDR3 is CASSQDLTGQGRSGANVLTF. The CDR3 nucleotides are TGTGCCAGCAGCCAAGATTTGACAGGACAGGGGAGGTCTGGGGCCAACGTCCTGACTTTC. The rearrangement joins TRBV3-1 to TRBJ2-6; 9 nucleotides match TRBD1. In germline, CDR1 is LGHDT, CDR2 YNNKEL (reference sequence). J lost 1 base, V lost 0 bases, and 10 bases had no gene match. The CDR3 is 20 residues long.

This clonotype was seen a few times. The chain links TRBV27 to TRBJ2-7; 7 nucleotides match TRBD1. This CDR3 is built from 13 residues. The ends lost 6 bases at V and 0 bases at J; junction bases unmatched: 2. Germline CDR1 MNHEY, CDR2 SMNVEV (reference sequence). The CDR3 DNA reads TGTGCCAGCAGGGGACAGTTCTCCTACGAGCAGTACTTC. Amino acids: CASRGQFSYEQYF.

This clonotype was recorded a few times. The CDR3, as DNA: TGTGCCAGCTCCGAACGGCGCGGGGCGAACTACGAGCAGTACTTC. Translating it yields CASSERRGANYEQYF. The chain joins TRBV27 to TRBJ2-7; TRBD2 might be the D (6 bases). Germline V gene data show CDR1 as MNHEY and CDR2 as SMNVEV (reference sequence). V dropped 8 bases and J dropped 3 bases, with 20 bases sitting between them. The CDR3 consists of 15 residues.

J is TRBJ2-7 and V is TRBV5-1, with a possible D match to TRBD2 (6 bases). Germline CDR1 SGHRS, CDR2 YFSETQ. CDR3 size: 13 residues. Trimming shortened V by 5 bases and J by 3 bases, and 12 bases separated the two germline ends. The CDR3 sequence is CASRVGGHYEQYF. CDR3 DNA: TGCGCCAGCAGGGTTGGAGGGCACTACGAGCAGTACTTC.

This chain uses TRBV7-9 with TRBJ1-1; D gene unclear. V gave up 0 bases and J gave up 4 bases, with 6 bases separating them. Germline values: CDR1 SEHNR, CDR2 FQNEAQ (reference sequence). This CDR3 contains 13 residues. CDR3 region: CASSLAEGTEAFF. Written as DNA, the CDR3 is TGTGCCAGCAGCTTAGCTGAGGGCACTGAAGCTTTCTTT.

In its sample, this clonotype was seen a few times. This may be a read error, as it is one base from a much larger clone. The V gene is TRBV5-1, the J gene TRBJ1-1; D uncertain. This CDR3 contains 13 residues. The ends were cut back, 0 bases at V and 3 bases at J, with 6 bases in the middle. Germline loops: CDR1 SGHRS, CDR2 YFSETQ. The CDR3 coding sequence is TGCGCCAGCAGCTTGGGCCTGGACACTGAAGCTTTCTTT. Translation: CASSLGLDTEAFF. Full variable domain (remainder filled in from reference TRBV5-1 and TRBJ1-1): KAGVTQTPRYLIKTRGQQVTLSCSPISGHRSVSWYQQTPGQGLQFLFEYFSETQRNKGNFPGRFSGRQFSNSRSEMNVSTLELGDSALYLCASSLGLDTEAFFGQGTRLTVV.

The sample holds a few counts of this clonotype. The CDR3 sequence: CASSPRAVETYEQYF. CDR3 nucleotides: TGTGCCAGCTCACCACGGGCTGTAGAAACCTACGAGCAGTACTTC. The chain has TRBV18 and TRBJ2-7; unclear D gene. The length of the CDR3 is 15 residues. The V gene's germline CDR1 is KGHSH and CDR2 LQKENI. Trimming cost V 1 base and J 2 bases, with 12 bases left between them.

V and J are TRBV5-1 and TRBJ1-2; tentatively, D is TRBD1 (5 bases). Germline V gene sequence: CDR1 SGHRS, CDR2 YFSETQ. The ends were cut back, 0 bases at V and 4 bases at J, with 7 bases in the middle. CDR3 size: 13 residues. As DNA, the CDR3 is TGCGCCAGCAGCTTGGGGACACCCTATGGCTACACCTTC. Encoded protein: CASSLGTPYGYTF.

The rearrangement links TRBV5-4 to TRBJ2-1, with TRBD1 identical over 9 bases. CDR1 is SGHNT, CDR2 YYREEE, per germline (reference sequence). Germline trimming cut 4 bases from V and 8 bases from J; bases unmatched to any gene: 7. The CDR3 is 14 amino acids. CDR3 sequence (DNA): TGTGCCAGCAGCGTAGACAGGGGGGTGGATGAGCAGTTCTTC. Translating gives CASSVDRGVDEQFF.

This clonotype was recorded many times. The chain has TRBV27 and TRBJ2-1; either TRBD1 or TRBD2 may supply D (5 bases each). This CDR3 is 14 amino acids long. V gave up 6 bases and J gave up 7 bases, with 16 bases separating them. Germline V lookup: CDR1 MNHEY, CDR2 SMNVEV (reference sequence). The CDR3 protein is CASSDRGPRNEQFF. The CDR3, as DNA: TGTGCCAGCAGCGACCGGGGACCTAGGAATGAGCAGTTCTTC.

This rearrangement joins TRBV4-3 to TRBJ2-2; D gene unclear. The germline V gene has CDR1 LGHNA and CDR2 YSLEER. The V and J ends lost 0 bases and 2 bases respectively, with 10 bases between them. This CDR3 comprises 16 residues. CDR3 sequence: CASSQDILINTGELFF. CDR3 bases: TGCGCCAGCAGCCAAGATATTCTAATAAACACCGGGGAGCTGTTTTTT.

This clonotype was seen only a few times. The J gene is TRBJ2-1, the V gene TRBV9, with D tentatively TRBD2 (6 bases). Germline values: CDR1 SGDLS, CDR2 YYNGEE. The CDR3 runs 15 residues. Trimming removed 3 bases at V and 4 bases at J, with 14 bases between. CDR3 DNA: TGTGCCAGCAGCGAACAAGCTGGACTATACAATGAGCAGTTCTTC. Protein product: CASSEQAGLYNEQFF.

This clonotype was picked up many times. The V gene is TRBV27, the J gene TRBJ2-3, with 9 positions matching TRBD2. After removal of 0 bases from V and 7 bases from J, the junction contained 5 bases not matched to a gene. Per the germline V gene, CDR1 is MNHEY and CDR2 is SMNVEV (reference sequence). The CDR3 length is 15 residues. The CDR3 sequence: CASSLSTSGRHTQYF. The CDR3 nucleotides read TGTGCCAGCAGTTTATCGACTAGCGGTCGGCATACGCAGTATTTT.

The chain combines TRBV18 with TRBJ2-3; TRBD1 or TRBD2 may be the D gene (5 bases each). From germline, CDR1 is KGHSH and CDR2 LQKENI. The CDR3 runs 15 residues. With 4 bases removed from V and 4 bases from J, the gap between germline ends came to 15 bases. This CDR3 reads CASSLAGLGPDTQYF. The CDR3 DNA is TGTGCCAGCTCACTTGCAGGGTTGGGACCAGATACGCAGTATTTT. Drawing the rest from reference TRBV18 and TRBJ2-3, the complete variable domain is NAGVMQNPRHLVRRRGQEARLRCSPMKGHSHVYWYRQLPEEGLKFMVYLQKENIIDESGMPKERFSAEFPKEGPSILRIQQVVRGDSAAYFCASSLAGLGPDTQYFGPGTRLTVL.

The chain couples TRBV10-3 to TRBJ2-7, with D uncertain. CDR1 and CDR2 from the germline V gene are ENHRY and SYGVKD. V was trimmed by 10 bases and J by 2 bases, leaving 30 bases between them. This CDR3 is 18 amino acids long. The CDR3 reads CATRQKFTMGWQTYEQYF. The CDR3 DNA is TGTGCCACCCGACAAAAGTTTACTATGGGATGGCAGACCTACGAGCAGTACTTC.

The chain joins TRBV7-2 to TRBJ2-5; a weak D match, TRBD1 (6 bases). The CDR3 covers 13 residues. The germline CDR1 and CDR2 sequences are SGHTA and FQGNSA. V was shortened by 7 bases and J by 1 base, with 10 bases between the two germline ends. The CDR3 region has the DNA TGTGCCAGCAATTGGGGGCCCCAAGAGACCCAGTACTTC. It yields the protein CASNWGPQETQYF. Supplemented by reference TRBV7-2 and TRBJ2-5, the full variable domain reads GAGVSQSPSNKVTEKGKDVELRCDPISGHTALYWYRQSLGQGLEFLIYFQGNSAPDKSGLPSDRFSAERTGGSVSTLTIQRTQQEDSAVYLCASNWGPQETQYFGPGTRLLVL.

The CDR3 DNA reads as TGCGCCAGCAGCCCCGGAGGAGAGGATGGAGGAAACACCATATATTTT. The encoded protein is CASSPGGEDGGNTIYF. V is TRBV5-1 and J is TRBJ1-3; D not certain. Germline V gives CDR1 SGHRS, CDR2 YFSETQ. The CDR3 is made up of 16 amino acids. V lost 4 bases, J lost 4 bases, and 18 bases lay in between.